Sequencing of this T cell receptor (beta chain) was carried out in a study of shared clonotypes between healthy human individuals. Trimming pared 0 bases from V and 2 bases from J, leaving 7 bases between. CDR3 length equals 14 residues. Looked up from germline, CDR1 is ENHRY and CDR2 is SYGVKD. Libraries were prepared by immunoSEQ multiplex PCR; TCRdb keeps only in-frame clonotypes and omits some of them. The sample includes over 700,000 clones, 55% to 80% of them seen just once. This receptor was identified in a woman aged 25 to 39 in good health. The sequenced sample was memory CD4+ T cells sorted from blood. Described subset: CD45RA-negative fraction. This chain links TRBV10-3 with TRBJ2-5; unclear D gene. In DNA form, the CDR3 reads TGTGCCATCAGTGAGTCCTCTAAACAAGAGACCCAGTACTTC. This encodes CAISESSKQETQYF.